This T cell receptor (beta chain) was captured in a study of T cell responses to AZD1222 COVID-19 vaccine. General observations from the study: Close to half of all spike-specific TCRs reportedly target regions of the variants that are unmutated. Repertoire sampling occurred only after the peak T cell response. Donors were largely white British and mainly female; clonal diversity was possibly underestimated.

On this clone: What it binds is not known.

The CDR3 has 14 amino acids. Trimming took off 0 bases at V and 3 bases at J, with 9 bases between the two ends. Germline loops: CDR1 LGHNA, CDR2 YSLEER. Only in-frame clones appear in the TCRdb table, and some are missing; sequencing was by immunoSEQ multiplex PCR. The sample includes approximately 300,000 clones, 90% to 95% of them seen just once. This receptor was identified in an adult who received the AZD1222 COVID-19 vaccine. The sequenced sample was peripheral blood, obtained 28 days after the second AZD1222 dose. V is TRBV4-3 and J is TRBJ2-7, with a tentative D call TRBD2 (6 bases). This chain's CDR3 is CASSQEGGSYEQYF. The CDR3 nucleotides are TGCGCCAGCAGCCAAGAGGGAGGTAGCTACGAGCAGTACTTC.